This entry features one T cell receptor (beta chain) sequence. This sample is drawn from a study of OX40 agonist ivuxolimab in advanced cancers. Researchers took blood at baseline, on cycle 4 day 1, and on cycle 7 day 1. Repertoires were generated with immunoSEQ multiplex PCR, while TCRdb's copy carries only in-frame clones and drops some. Of around 100,000 clones in the sample, 75% to 90% were seen once. The sequence was obtained from an adult with an advanced solid tumor such as melanoma, head and neck, liver or kidney cancer. Sequencing used CD4+ or CD8+ T cells sorted from blood, obtained in a trial of the OX40 agonist ivuxolimab.

The CDR3 bases are TGTGCCAGCAGGACGTTGAACACTGAAGCTTTCTTT. Translated: CASRTLNTEAFF. This rearrangement joins TRBV7-8 to TRBJ1-1; D gene unclear. CDR1 and CDR2 (germline): SGHVS, FQNEAQ. V was trimmed by 6 bases and J by 0 bases, leaving 5 bases between them. This CDR3 region has 12 residues.